Listed here are 3 T cell receptor beta chains from one sample, sequenced in a study of T cells in localized non-small cell lung cancer. Here immunoSEQ multiplex PCR was the method, and the copy in TCRdb shows in-frame clones only, minus some. The sample has 20,000 to 25,000 clones, roughly nine tenths seen once; the top ten hold less than 15%. Sequencing used peripheral blood, obtained before any cancer treatment. The receptors were gathered from a male donor at least 60 years old with stage I lung adenocarcinoma.

The chain is built from TRBV6-6 and TRBJ1-1, with D uncertain. Per germline, CDR1 MNHNY and CDR2 SVGAGI (reference sequence). The CDR3 totals 13 residues. V lost 6 bases and J 5 bases, leaving 13 bases between the germline ends. In DNA, the CDR3 is TGTGCCAGCAGCCTCGATGGGGAGACTGAAGCTTTCTTT. Translated, it gives CASSLDGETEAFF.

This clone appeared once. V and J are TRBV18 and TRBJ2-7; D may correspond to TRBD1 or TRBD2 (5 bases each). The CDR3 runs 14 residues. Germline V gene sequence: CDR1 KGHSH, CDR2 LQKENI. V was shortened by 3 bases and J by 2 bases, with 11 bases between the two germline ends. CDR3 protein: CASSPIQEAYEQYF. CDR3 nucleotide sequence: TGTGCCAGCTCACCCATACAGGAGGCCTACGAGCAGTACTTC.

In DNA form, the CDR3 reads TGTGCCAGCAGCCAGGGGGGTCGTCTACGCCAAGAGACCCAGTACTTC. This gives the protein CASSQGGRLRQETQYF. The chain has TRBV11-1 and TRBJ2-5, with D maybe TRBD1 (7 bases). In germline, CDR1 is SGHAT, CDR2 FQDESV (reference sequence). V was trimmed by 5 bases and J by 1 base, leaving 17 bases between them. This CDR3 contains 16 residues.